These T cell receptor beta chains were read from a single sample in a study of response to subunit inactivated influenza vaccine. TCRdb itself ran the RT-PCR reads through MiXCR, one entry per CDR3 protein. Counted here are a few hundred thousand distinct CDR3 sequences, 9% to 15% occurring once; the ten biggest clones make up 7.8%. The sequenced sample was non-naive T cells sorted from PBMCs, obtained about 14 days before vaccination. All receptors derive from a man in his fifties or sixties who received an inactivated influenza vaccine. CDR3s leave out the opening cysteine and the closing phenylalanine or tryptophan. Only some rows state a clone size, as once, few, many or a class for expanded clones.

clone_size: many
j_call: TRBJ1-2
v_call: TRBV20-1
cdr3_aa: SATPGYYGYT

clone_size: many
j_call: TRBJ2-3
v_call: TRBV2
cdr3_aa: ASRGDLDTQY

clone_size: many
j_call: TRBJ2-2
v_call: TRBV5-4
cdr3_aa: ASSLVGAGELF

clone_size: few
j_call: TRBJ2-7
v_call: TRBV20-1
cdr3_aa: SARGGRAAYEQY

clone_size: many
j_call: TRBJ2-2
v_call: TRBV11-2
cdr3_aa: ASSPRTGPSTGELF

clone_size: -
j_call: TRBJ2-7
v_call: TRBV5-1
cdr3_aa: ASSLTGGDGGYEQY

clone_size: many
j_call: TRBJ2-3
v_call: TRBV29-1
cdr3_aa: SVRTSENTQY

clone_size: many
j_call: TRBJ2-3
v_call: TRBV7-2
cdr3_aa: ASSLGLLTDTQY

clone_size: -
j_call: TRBJ2-5
v_call: TRBV6-2/TRBV6-3
cdr3_aa: ASKSLGQETQY

clone_size: -
j_call: TRBJ2-7
v_call: TRBV4-2
cdr3_aa: ASSAGFGGRNEQY

clone_size: many
j_call: TRBJ2-2
v_call: TRBV7-8
cdr3_aa: ASSLVQNTGELF

clone_size: -
j_call: TRBJ2-3
v_call: TRBV4-3
cdr3_aa: ASSQAGTGGAKRTDTQY

clone_size: many
j_call: TRBJ2-4
v_call: TRBV7-2
cdr3_aa: ASSRDIKNIQY

clone_size: -
j_call: TRBJ2-1
v_call: TRBV18
cdr3_aa: ASSTRQGFGYNEQF

clone_size: -
j_call: TRBJ2-7
v_call: TRBV3-1
cdr3_aa: ASSQEWTGGFYEQY

clone_size: few
j_call: TRBJ2-5
v_call: TRBV28
cdr3_aa: ASSSVSTQY

clone_size: -
j_call: TRBJ2-3
v_call: TRBV19
cdr3_aa: ASSIPPTDTQY

clone_size: many
j_call: TRBJ2-7
v_call: TRBV5-1
cdr3_aa: ASSLDGRDEQY

clone_size: -
j_call: TRBJ2-7
v_call: TRBV20-1
cdr3_aa: SASVTSGTYEQY

clone_size: -
j_call: TRBJ1-5
v_call: TRBV18
cdr3_aa: ASSPGPDQPQH

clone_size: -
j_call: TRBJ2-7
v_call: TRBV28
cdr3_aa: ASSAGHA

clone_size: many
j_call: TRBJ2-3
v_call: TRBV28
cdr3_aa: ASSPGLGLAGQNTDTQY

clone_size: few
j_call: TRBJ2-5
v_call: TRBV14
cdr3_aa: ASSQDAGGVKETQY

clone_size: -
j_call: TRBJ2-7
v_call: TRBV20-1
cdr3_aa: CARDFLAGEDDEQY

clone_size: many
j_call: TRBJ1-5
v_call: TRBV12-3/TRBV12-4
cdr3_aa: ATGVGDLQPQH

clone_size: few
j_call: TRBJ2-1
v_call: TRBV7-9
cdr3_aa: ASSSTGSAYNEQF

clone_size: -
j_call: TRBJ2-2
v_call: TRBV6-5
cdr3_aa: ASSWDSGNTGELF

clone_size: many
j_call: TRBJ2-2
v_call: TRBV11-1
cdr3_aa: ASSLGQGTNTGELF

clone_size: -
j_call: TRBJ1-5
v_call: TRBV20-1
cdr3_aa: SARQQGGYNQPQH

clone_size: -
j_call: TRBJ2-3
v_call: TRBV2
cdr3_aa: ASSVPPFTDTQY

clone_size: few
j_call: TRBJ1-2
v_call: TRBV6-5
cdr3_aa: AVGGYSGYT

clone_size: many
j_call: TRBJ2-7
v_call: TRBV18
cdr3_aa: ASSPTESYEQY

clone_size: few
j_call: TRBJ2-1
v_call: TRBV20-1
cdr3_aa: SARVGGRALTYNEQF

clone_size: few
j_call: TRBJ2-3
v_call: TRBV7-6
cdr3_aa: ASSLANADTQY

clone_size: many
j_call: TRBJ2-5
v_call: TRBV29-1
cdr3_aa: SVEEMGLAGRETQY

clone_size: -
j_call: TRBJ1-1
v_call: TRBV20-1
cdr3_aa: CASKGVGGGGTEAF

clone_size: few
j_call: TRBJ2-3
v_call: TRBV25-1
cdr3_aa: ASSSPAISTDTQY

clone_size: few
j_call: TRBJ1-2
v_call: TRBV19
cdr3_aa: ASMIPRDGSYT

clone_size: -
j_call: TRBJ1-2
v_call: TRBV6-2/TRBV6-3
cdr3_aa: ASSYFGQGSGYT

clone_size: many
j_call: TRBJ2-1
v_call: TRBV13
cdr3_aa: ASSLEASGRGGNNEQF

clone_size: few
j_call: TRBJ2-3
v_call: TRBV4-3
cdr3_aa: ASSQETPGVGDTQY

clone_size: -
j_call: TRBJ1-2
v_call: TRBV7-2
cdr3_aa: ASSNSWTLNYGYT

clone_size: few
j_call: TRBJ2-7
v_call: TRBV20-1
cdr3_aa: SALAGLAGLYEQY

clone_size: few
j_call: TRBJ1-5
v_call: TRBV28
cdr3_aa: ASSLVYSNQLQH

clone_size: many
j_call: TRBJ2-3
v_call: TRBV29-1
cdr3_aa: SVEDPRSGRAVDTQY

clone_size: -
j_call: TRBJ2-7
v_call: TRBV7-2
cdr3_aa: ASSPPGPEQY

clone_size: few
j_call: TRBJ2-3
v_call: TRBV7-6
cdr3_aa: ASSLPGRAFGTDTQY

clone_size: many
j_call: TRBJ1-6
v_call: TRBV15
cdr3_aa: ATSRDPRQSNSPLH

clone_size: few
j_call: TRBJ2-5
v_call: TRBV5-1
cdr3_aa: ASSLGSWPQETQY

clone_size: few
j_call: TRBJ1-4
v_call: TRBV6-2/TRBV6-3
cdr3_aa: ASSYRSLKLF

clone_size: few
j_call: TRBJ2-1
v_call: TRBV29-1
cdr3_aa: SATPGQGQFYDEQF

clone_size: -
j_call: TRBJ2-3
v_call: TRBV27
cdr3_aa: ASSSKGLAGAYSTDTQY

clone_size: few
j_call: TRBJ2-1
v_call: TRBV27
cdr3_aa: ASSLTGVGQGWNEQF

clone_size: many
j_call: TRBJ2-7
v_call: TRBV5-6
cdr3_aa: ASSPGLAYEQY

clone_size: -
j_call: TRBJ2-7
v_call: TRBV12-3/TRBV12-4
cdr3_aa: ASSPIERIEEQY

clone_size: -
j_call: TRBJ2-3
v_call: TRBV3-1
cdr3_aa: ASSLTGVSADTQY

clone_size: few
j_call: TRBJ2-1
v_call: TRBV7-9
cdr3_aa: ASSLVVGGQYNEQF